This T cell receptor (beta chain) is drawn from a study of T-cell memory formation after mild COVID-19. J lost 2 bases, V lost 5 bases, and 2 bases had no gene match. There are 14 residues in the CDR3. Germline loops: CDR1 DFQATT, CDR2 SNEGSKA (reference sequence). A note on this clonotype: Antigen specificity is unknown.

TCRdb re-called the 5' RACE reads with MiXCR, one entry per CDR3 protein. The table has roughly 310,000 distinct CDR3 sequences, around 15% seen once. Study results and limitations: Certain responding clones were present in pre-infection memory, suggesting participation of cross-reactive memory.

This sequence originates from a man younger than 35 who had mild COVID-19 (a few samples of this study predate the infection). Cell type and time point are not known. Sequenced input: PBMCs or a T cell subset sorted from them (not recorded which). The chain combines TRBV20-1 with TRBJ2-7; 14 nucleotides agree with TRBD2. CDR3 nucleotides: TGCAGTGCTGGACTAGCGGGGGGTACCTACGAGCAGTACTTC. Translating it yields CSAGLAGGTYEQYF.